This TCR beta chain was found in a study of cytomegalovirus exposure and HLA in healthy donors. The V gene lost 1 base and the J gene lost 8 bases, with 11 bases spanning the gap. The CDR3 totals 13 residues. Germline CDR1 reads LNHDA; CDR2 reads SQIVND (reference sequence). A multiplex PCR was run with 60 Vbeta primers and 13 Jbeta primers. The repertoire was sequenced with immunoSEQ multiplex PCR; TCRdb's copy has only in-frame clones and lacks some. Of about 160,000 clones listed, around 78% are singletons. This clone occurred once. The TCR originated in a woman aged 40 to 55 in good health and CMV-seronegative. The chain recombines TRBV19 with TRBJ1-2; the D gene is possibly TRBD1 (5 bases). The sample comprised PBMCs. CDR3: CASSIAGGSGYTF. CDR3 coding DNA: TGTGCCAGTAGTATAGCTGGGGGGAGCGGCTACACCTTC. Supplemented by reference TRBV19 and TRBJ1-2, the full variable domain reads DGGITQSPKYLFRKEGQNVTLSCEQNLNHDAMYWYRQDPGQGLRLIYYSQIVNDFQKGDIAEGYSVSREKKESFPLTVTSAQKNPTAFYLCASSIAGGSGYTFGSGTRLTVV.